Below are 20 T cell receptor beta chains sequenced from a single sample in a study of T-cell memory formation after mild COVID-19. From the 5' RACE reads, TCRdb called clonotypes with MiXCR, one entry per CDR3 protein. Seen here are 200,000 to 250,000 distinct CDR3 sequences, under 12% observed once, and the top ten hold approximately 3%. Sequencing was performed on PBMCs or a T cell subset sorted from them (not recorded which). The receptors come from a man between 18 and 29 years old who had mild COVID-19 (a few samples of this study predate the infection). Cell type and time point are not known.

The J gene is TRBJ2-2, the V gene TRBV7-2; 9 nucleotides align to TRBD1. This CDR3 spans 17 amino acids. The germline V gene encodes CDR1 SGHTA and CDR2 FQGNSA. V lost 0 bases and J lost 7; bases outside the gene matches: 9. CDR3 in amino acids: CASSLASPGQGFGELFF. For the CDR3, the DNA is TGTGCCAGCAGCTTAGCCTCACCGGGACAGGGATTCGGGGAGCTGTTTTTT.

V and J are TRBV9 and TRBJ1-4; 9 nucleotides align to TRBD1. V gave up 3 bases and J gave up 14 bases; unmatched junction bases: 20. Germline CDR1 and CDR2: SGDLS and YYNGEE. CDR3 size: 17 residues. The CDR3 loop is CASSDSLLGTGPSRLFF. The DNA of the CDR3 is TGTGCCAGCAGCGATTCCCTTCTTGGGACAGGGCCCTCACGCCTGTTTTTT.

Many counts were recorded for this clonotype. This chain joins TRBV6-5 and TRBJ1-2, with D possibly matching TRBD1 (5 bases). The CDR3 covers 12 residues. Germline V gives CDR1 MNHEY, CDR2 SVGAGI. Trimming removed 8 bases from V and 8 bases from J, with 15 bases in between. The CDR3 region is CASGPGPRGYTF. CDR3 nucleotides: TGTGCCAGCGGCCCGGGGCCGAGGGGCTACACCTTC.

A few counts support this clonotype. The chain has TRBV29-1 and TRBJ2-1, with 12 bases that match TRBD2. The CDR3 has 15 residues. Trimming took 4 bases from V and 4 from J; bases not matched to a gene: 5. The germline CDR1 and CDR2 sequences are SQVTM and ANQGSEA. The CDR3 reads CSVVAGLAGYNEQFF. The CDR3 DNA reads TGCAGCGTTGTAGCTGGACTAGCGGGGTACAATGAGCAGTTCTTC.

This clonotype was seen more than once but under ten times. The J gene is TRBJ1-5, the V gene TRBV5-1; D might be TRBD1 (5 bases). Germline lookup yields CDR1 SGHRS and CDR2 YFSETQ. The CDR3 is made up of 15 amino acids. The germline V and J ends were trimmed by 0 bases and 6 bases, with 13 bases remaining between them. CDR3 coding DNA: TGCGCCAGCAGCTTGGGTTACCAGGGCGGTCAGCCCCAGCATTTT. Its translation is CASSLGYQGGQPQHF.

The sample holds a few counts of this clonotype. The CDR3 loop reads CASSELGGGGSGELFF. The CDR3 nucleotides are TGTGCCAGCAGTGAACTCGGGGGAGGAGGGTCCGGGGAGCTGTTTTTT. The rearrangement uses TRBV25-1 and TRBJ2-2, with TRBD2 as a possible D gene (6 bases). Deletions cut 2 bases from V and 6 bases from J, with 16 bases between. The CDR3 has 16 residues. The germline gives CDR1 MGHDK, CDR2 SYGVNS.

The chain couples TRBV12-3 or TRBV12-4 to TRBJ1-3, with TRBD1 as a possible D gene (5 bases). This CDR3 region has 17 residues. V was trimmed by 1 base and J by 4 bases, leaving 17 bases between them. CDR3 protein: CASSLDSWGYGGNTIYF. The CDR3 nucleotides read TGTGCCAGCAGTTTAGATTCGTGGGGGTATGGAGGAAACACCATATATTTT.

The chain uses TRBV18 and TRBJ2-3; 8 bases agree with TRBD2. This CDR3 contains 15 residues. V lost 6 bases, J lost 4 bases, and 9 bases stayed unmatched. The V gene's germline CDR1 is KGHSH and CDR2 LQKENI. CDR3 nucleotides: TGTGCCAGCTCCCTCCTCGCGGGGGGAGCAGATACGCAGTATTTT. Translation gives CASSLLAGGADTQYF.

This clonotype showed up many times. This rearrangement joins TRBV5-1 to TRBJ2-7, with a tentative D call TRBD2 (6 bases). V was pared by 1 base and J by 3 bases, with 14 bases between. In germline, CDR1 is SGHRS, CDR2 YFSETQ. There are 15 residues in the CDR3. Written as DNA, the CDR3 is TGCGCCAGCAGCTTGTACTCCTTAGCGGTCTACGAGCAGTACTTC. This sequence encodes CASSLYSLAVYEQYF.

This clonotype appeared a few times. The chain recombines TRBV27 with TRBJ1-2; D gene ambiguous. V was cut by 5 bases and J by 4 bases, with 14 bases left in between. The length of the CDR3 is 14 residues. Germline V lookup: CDR1 MNHEY, CDR2 SMNVEV (reference sequence). CDR3 in amino acids: CASSPSGLVYGYTF. The CDR3 DNA follows: TGTGCCAGCAGTCCCTCCGGGCTTGTCTATGGCTACACCTTC.

The V and J genes are TRBV29-1 and TRBJ2-1, with 9 bases lining up with TRBD1. The CDR3 length is 15 residues. V lost 3 bases to trimming and J lost 10 bases; unmatched junction nucleotides: 13. Germline loops: CDR1 SQVTM, CDR2 ANQGSEA. This CDR3 reads CSVDLGPGQGKEQFF. CDR3 in DNA: TGCAGCGTTGACTTAGGCCCGGGACAGGGTAAGGAGCAGTTCTTC.

This clonotype was recorded a few times. CDR3 nucleotides: TGTGCCGGAGGGAAGGGCCTTTACGAGCAGTACTTC. Protein product: CAGGKGLYEQYF. The chain recombines TRBV30 with TRBJ2-7; TRBD2 is a possible D gene (6 bases). This CDR3 has 12 residues. Between the trimmed V and J ends, which lost 8 bases and 4 bases, there was a span of 15 bases. Germline lookup yields CDR1 GTSNPN and CDR2 SVGIG (reference sequence).

This clonotype was recorded at least ten times. This rearrangement joins TRBV7-2 to TRBJ2-7, with 8 bases matching TRBD1. The V gene end was trimmed by 1 base and the J gene end by 2 bases; junction bases not matched to a gene: 4. Looked up from germline, CDR1 is SGHTA and CDR2 is FQGNSA. The CDR3 is 15 amino acids. CDR3 sequence: CASSLGGTGTYEQYF. CDR3 DNA: TGTGCCAGCAGCTTAGGTGGGACAGGAACCTACGAGCAGTACTTC.

This clonotype has more than one count but fewer than ten. The chain is built from TRBV12-3 or TRBV12-4 and TRBJ1-6; TRBD1 might be the D (5 bases). V was clipped by 5 bases and J by 4 bases, with 9 bases between them. The CDR3 consists of 14 residues. The CDR3 here is CASSPGPYNSPLHF. Written as DNA, the CDR3 is TGTGCCAGCAGTCCGGGACCGTATAATTCACCCCTCCACTTT.

Remarks on this clonotype: Mismatch with germline at one junction end may stem from a read error. This chain connects TRBV7-7 to TRBJ2-1; TRBD2 might be the D (7 bases). The CDR3 extends over 14 amino acids. Germline assignment: CDR1 SSHAT and CDR2 FNYEAQ (reference sequence). The DNA of the CDR3 is TGTGCTAGCAGCTCCGCGGGGGCAGATAATGAGCAGTTCTTC. It is translated as CASSSAGADNEQFF.

The chain links TRBV6-5 to TRBJ2-7; the match to TRBD1 covers 9 bases. Germline lookup yields CDR1 MNHEY and CDR2 SVGAGI. CDR3 size: 14 residues. The ends lost 5 bases at V and 3 bases at J; junction bases unmatched: 5. The CDR3 sequence: CASSGQGLGYEQYF. In nucleotides, the CDR3 is TGTGCCAGCAGTGGACAGGGGCTCGGCTACGAGCAGTACTTC.

This chain connects TRBV4-3 to TRBJ1-6; D unresolved. Germline V gene sequence: CDR1 LGHNA, CDR2 YSLEER. This CDR3 is built from 17 residues. Trimming shortened V by 0 bases and J by 0 bases, and 9 bases separated the two germline ends. CDR3 amino acids: CASSQERTSSYNSPLHF. Written as DNA, the CDR3 is TGCGCCAGCAGCCAAGAACGGACGAGCTCCTATAATTCACCCCTCCACTTT.

This clonotype was found many times. An end of the junction does not agree with germline; a read error may underlie this. V is TRBV5-1 and J is TRBJ1-1, with unresolved D. Germline V gene data show CDR1 as SGHRS and CDR2 as YFSETQ. This CDR3 is built from 15 residues. CDR3 bases: TGCGCCAGCAGCTTGGATCCCGCTGGCCTCACTAAAGCTTTCTTT. Its protein is CASSLDPAGLTKAFF.

This clonotype was recorded at least ten times. The V and J genes are TRBV29-1 and TRBJ2-2, with unresolved D. There are 13 residues in the CDR3. Per the germline V gene, CDR1 is SQVTM and CDR2 is ANQGSEA. Between the trimmed V and J ends, which lost 6 bases and 0 bases, there was a span of 8 bases. Here the CDR3 reads CSVLTPNTGELFF. The CDR3, as DNA: TGCAGCGTCCTGACCCCGAACACCGGGGAGCTGTTTTTT.

This clonotype was observed a few times. This sequence joins TRBV1 and TRBJ1-2; no DNA check was done on the table's D call, TRBD1. TRBV1 is described as a pseudogene. The CDR3 totals 16 residues. The CDR3 DNA follows: TGCACCAGCAGCCGCTTCAGGGGTCGCCATAACTATGGCTACACCTTC. This codes for CTSSRFRGRHNYGYTF.